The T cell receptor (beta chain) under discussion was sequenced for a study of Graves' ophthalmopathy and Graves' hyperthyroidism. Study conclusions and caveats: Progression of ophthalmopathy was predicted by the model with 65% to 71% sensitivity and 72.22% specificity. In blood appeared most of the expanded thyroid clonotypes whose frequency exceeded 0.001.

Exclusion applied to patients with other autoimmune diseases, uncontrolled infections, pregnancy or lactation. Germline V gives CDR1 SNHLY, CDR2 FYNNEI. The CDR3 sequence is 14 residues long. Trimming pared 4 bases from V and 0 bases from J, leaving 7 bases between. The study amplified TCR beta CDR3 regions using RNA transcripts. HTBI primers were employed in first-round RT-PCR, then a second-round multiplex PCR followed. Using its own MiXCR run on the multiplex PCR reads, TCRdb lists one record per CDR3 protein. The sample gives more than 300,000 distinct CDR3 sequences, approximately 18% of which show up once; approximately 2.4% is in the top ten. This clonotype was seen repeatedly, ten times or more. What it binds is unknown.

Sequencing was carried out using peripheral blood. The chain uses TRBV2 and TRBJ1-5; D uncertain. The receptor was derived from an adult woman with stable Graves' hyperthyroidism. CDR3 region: CASSATSSNQPQHF. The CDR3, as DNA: TGTGCCAGCAGTGCGACCAGTAGCAATCAGCCCCAGCATTTT.